Below, one T cell receptor beta chain is given with its context. This entry belongs to a study of T-cell reconstitution after alpha-beta-depleted transplantation in children. Trimming removed 0 bases from V and 4 bases from J; junction bases left unmatched: 7. Germline lookup yields CDR1 DFQATT and CDR2 SNEGSKA (reference sequence). This CDR3 comprises 16 residues. Researchers prepared the TCRbeta library using unique molecular identifiers, the study reports. TCRdb ran MiXCR on the PCR reads and lists one entry per CDR3 protein. The sample consists of about 200,000 distinct CDR3 sequences, around a sixth of them appearing once.

The rearrangement uses TRBV20-1 and TRBJ2-1; TRBD2 matches 9 bases. The TCR sequence derives from a male patient aged 2 to 9 who had a stem cell transplant for acute lymphoblastic leukemia, so the T cells may come from the graft donor. The sequencing used PBMCs, mostly from graft donor cells, collected 360 days after TCRalphabeta/CD19-depleted stem cell transplant. CDR3 nucleotides: TGCAGTGCTAGAGATTCTGGGACTAGCAGATACAATGAGCAGTTCTTC. Translation: CSARDSGTSRYNEQFF.